These 4 T cell receptor beta chains were all obtained from the same sample, sequenced in a study of T cell responses to AZD1222 COVID-19 vaccine. Here immunoSEQ multiplex PCR was the method, and the copy in TCRdb shows in-frame clones only, minus some. The table has around 180,000 clones, more than 70% seen once. The sequencing used peripheral blood, collected 28 days after the second AZD1222 dose. The receptors shown here come from an adult who received the AZD1222 COVID-19 vaccine.

This sequence joins TRBV4-1 and TRBJ1-1; D remains ambiguous. Germline assignment: CDR1 MGHRA and CDR2 YSYEKL. Trimming took 1 base from V and 7 from J, leaving 13 bases between them. The CDR3 has 14 amino acids. The DNA for the CDR3 is TGCGCCAGCAGCCAAGTGTTAAGTACAGATGAAGCTTTCTTT. This sequence encodes CASSQVLSTDEAFF.

The chain couples TRBV2 to TRBJ2-1, with no clear D. The CDR3 loop spans 14 amino acids. CDR1 is SNHLY and CDR2 is FYNNEI in the germline V gene. V gave up 6 bases and J gave up 0 bases, with 9 bases separating them. CDR3 DNA: TGTGCCAGCAGGAAACTCGACTCCTACAATGAGCAGTTCTTC. It translates to CASRKLDSYNEQFF.

V and J are TRBV5-6 and TRBJ2-7, with D perhaps TRBD1 (5 bases). Germline V gene sequence: CDR1 SGHDT, CDR2 YYEEEE. V was shortened by 4 bases and J by 6 bases, with 17 bases between the two germline ends. This CDR3 spans 14 amino acids. CDR3 sequence reads: CASSPLSGIREQYF. The CDR3 DNA reads as TGTGCCAGCAGCCCGCTCTCAGGGATACGCGAGCAGTACTTC.

V is TRBV7-2 and J is TRBJ1-2, with 9 bases aligning to TRBD1. This CDR3 is 14 amino acids long. Germline-derived CDR1 and CDR2 are SGHTA and FQGNSA. Unmatched junction bases numbered 10, after V lost 6 bases and J lost 8 bases. This CDR3 is CASSPAGTGLGYTF. DNA of the CDR3: TGTGCCAGCAGTCCCGCCGGGACAGGGCTCGGCTACACCTTC.